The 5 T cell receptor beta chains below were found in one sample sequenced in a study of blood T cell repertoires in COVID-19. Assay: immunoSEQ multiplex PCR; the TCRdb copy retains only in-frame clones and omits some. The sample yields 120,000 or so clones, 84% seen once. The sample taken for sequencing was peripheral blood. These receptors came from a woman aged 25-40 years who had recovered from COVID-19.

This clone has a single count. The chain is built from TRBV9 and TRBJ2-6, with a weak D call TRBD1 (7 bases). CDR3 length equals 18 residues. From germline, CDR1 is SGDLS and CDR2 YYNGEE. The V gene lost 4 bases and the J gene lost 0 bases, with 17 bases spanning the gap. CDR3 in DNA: TGTGCCAGCAGCCCGCAGGGGGGCCCCCTCTCTGGGGCCAACGTCCTGACTTTC. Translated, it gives CASSPQGGPLSGANVLTF.

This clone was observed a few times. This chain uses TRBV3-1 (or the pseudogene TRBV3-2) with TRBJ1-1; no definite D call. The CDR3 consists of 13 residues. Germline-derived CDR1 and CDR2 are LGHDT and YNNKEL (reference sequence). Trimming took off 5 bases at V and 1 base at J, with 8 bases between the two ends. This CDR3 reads CASSTDKNTEAFF. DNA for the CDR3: TGTGCCAGCAGCACCGACAAGAACACTGAAGCTTTCTTT.

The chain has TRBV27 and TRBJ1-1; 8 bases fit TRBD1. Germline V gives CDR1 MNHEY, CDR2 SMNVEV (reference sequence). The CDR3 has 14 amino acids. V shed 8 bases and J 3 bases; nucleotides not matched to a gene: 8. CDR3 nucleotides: TGTGCCAGCGGGCTACAGGGGGGGGACACTGAAGCTTTCTTT. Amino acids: CASGLQGGDTEAFF.

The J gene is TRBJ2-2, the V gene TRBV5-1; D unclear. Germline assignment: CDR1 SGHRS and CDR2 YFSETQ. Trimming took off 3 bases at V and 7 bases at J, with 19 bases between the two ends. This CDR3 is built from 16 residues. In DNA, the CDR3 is TGCGCCAGCAGCTCCAATCCCCTAGACCTGGGCGGGGAGCTGTTTTTT. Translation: CASSSNPLDLGGELFF.

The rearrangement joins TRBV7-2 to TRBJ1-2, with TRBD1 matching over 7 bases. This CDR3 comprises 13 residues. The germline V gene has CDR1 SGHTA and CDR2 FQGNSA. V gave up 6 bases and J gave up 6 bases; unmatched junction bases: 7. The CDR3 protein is CASRVTGWDGYTF. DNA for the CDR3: TGTGCCAGCAGAGTGACAGGGTGGGATGGCTACACCTTC. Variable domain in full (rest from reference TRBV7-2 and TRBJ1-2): GAGVSQSPSNKVTEKGKDVELRCDPISGHTALYWYRQSLGQGLEFLIYFQGNSAPDKSGLPSDRFSAERTGGSVSTLTIQRTQQEDSAVYLCASRVTGWDGYTFGSGTRLTVV.